This TCR beta chain came from a study of blood T cell repertoires in COVID-19. Study as a whole: From the United States, Italy and Spain came samples of acute and convalescent COVID-19.

Some clones are missing from TCRdb's copy, which holds only in-frame ones; the method was immunoSEQ multiplex PCR. The sample lists some 60,000 clones; 75% to 85% were seen once. This clonotype was sampled from a human donor in a cohort sampled during active COVID-19. Sequenced sample: peripheral blood.

The CDR3: CASSWGLALGLGDIQYF. The CDR3 DNA sequence: TGTGCCAGCAGCTGGGGACTAGCCCTGGGCCTGGGTGACATTCAGTACTTC. This chain connects TRBV7-9 to TRBJ2-4; 9 nucleotides align to TRBD2. CDR3 length equals 17 residues. J gave up 8 bases and V 4 bases, and 15 bases lay outside the gene matches. Germline CDR1 SEHNR, CDR2 FQNEAQ (reference sequence).